This entry describes one TCR beta chain. The clone's antigen remains unknown. The sample holds no much larger clone one base away, and base qualities are not on file. Trimming removed 5 bases from V and 4 bases from J; the gene matches leave 9 bases unexplained. CDR1 and CDR2 (SEHNR, FQNEAQ) derive from the germline V gene (reference sequence). From the cysteine up to the phenylalanine, the CDR3 has a length of 15 residues. The CDR3 DNA has 45 bases and is translated from base 1. Library preparation was by the immunoSEQ multiplex PCR assay. TCRdb limited this immuneACCESS table to in-frame rearrangements with V and J called. A share of clones is missing; checked studies link under half to unresolved V genes, and the rest is unexplained. In this sample the table shows 70,000 to 80,000 clones, approximately 84% of which occur a single time. 3.5% to 4% of the sample is in the top ten clones. This sample was included in a study of control samples from healthy donors and cancer patients (dated by TCRdb to 2019 to 2021).

The receptor was isolated from a woman in her forties or fifties in good health. The chain couples TRBV7-9 to TRBJ1-1, and 8 bases in between align with TRBD1. Sequencing was performed on blood. In nucleotide form, the sequence is TGTGCCAGCAGCCCCAGTTACAGGGGGTGCACTGAAGCTTTCTTT. Translated, this gives CASSPSYRGCTEAFF.